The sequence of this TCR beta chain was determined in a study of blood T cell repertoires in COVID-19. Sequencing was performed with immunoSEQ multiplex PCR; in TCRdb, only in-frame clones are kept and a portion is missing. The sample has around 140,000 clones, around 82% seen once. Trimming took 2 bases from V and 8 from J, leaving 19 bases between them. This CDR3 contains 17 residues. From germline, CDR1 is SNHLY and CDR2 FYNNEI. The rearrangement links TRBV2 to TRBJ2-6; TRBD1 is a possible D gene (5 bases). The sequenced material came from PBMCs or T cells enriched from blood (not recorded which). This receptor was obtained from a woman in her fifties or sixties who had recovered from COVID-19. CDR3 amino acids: CASSELTALSRTNVLTF. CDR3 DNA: TGTGCCAGCAGTGAATTGACAGCTCTCTCCCGGACCAACGTCCTGACTTTC.